This is a list of T cell receptor beta chains from one sample in a study of cytomegalovirus exposure and HLA in healthy donors. TCRdb's copy holds only in-frame clones and misses some; the assay was immunoSEQ multiplex PCR. The data contain 150,000 to 200,000 clones, 78% of them seen just once; the ten biggest clones take up about 3.4%. The specimen was PBMCs. These receptors originate from a woman aged 45-59 years in good health and CMV-seropositive. The CDR3 runs from the conserved cysteine through the conserved F or W. Each record gives: clone size, V gene, J gene, D gene, CDR3 DNA, CDR3 protein. The D gene is left open where the match is weak. The size field is filled for only some rows; it gives once, few, many or a size class.

>-|TRBV5-8|TRBJ2-5|-
TGTGCCAGCAGTCTAGTTGGCGAGACCCAGTACTTC
CASSLVGETQYF
>few|TRBV6-5|TRBJ1-1|-
TGTGCCAGCAGTCGAGTCCCTCTCCCCACTGAAGCTTTCTTT
CASSRVPLPTEAFF
>-|TRBV6-1|TRBJ1-5|TRBD1
TGTGCCAGCAGTGAGCAGGGGGATCAGCCCCAGCATTTT
CASSEQGDQPQHF
>-|TRBV19|TRBJ1-4|-
TGTGCCAGTAGGAACTTCGGGTATGAAAAACTGTTTTTT
CASRNFGYEKLFF
>-|TRBV27|TRBJ2-5|TRBD2
TGTGCCAGCAGTTTAGGCGGGAGGGCCCGAGAGACCCAGTACTTC
CASSLGGRARETQYF
>-|TRBV18|TRBJ2-5|TRBD2
TGTGCCAGCTCTCTAGCAGGACTAGCGGAGGAGACCCAGTACTTC
CASSLAGLAEETQYF
>few|TRBV7-9|TRBJ2-5|-
TGTGCCAGCAGTGGGGGGGCCTTCCAAGAGACCCAGTACTTC
CASSGGAFQETQYF
>-|TRBV6-1|TRBJ1-2|-
TGTGCCAGCAGTGCGGGGGGCGGGGGCTACACCTTC
CASSAGGGGYTF
>few|TRBV5-5|TRBJ1-3|-
TGTGCCAGCAGGCCCCTTCAAGCCGGAAACACCATATATTTT
CASRPLQAGNTIYF
>-|TRBV9|TRBJ2-3|TRBD2
TGTGCCAGCAGCGAAGGACTAGCGGGAGGATCTACGCAGTATTTT
CASSEGLAGGSTQYF
>-|TRBV4-3|TRBJ1-2|-
TGCGCCAGCAGCCAAGAAGCGGGTCCCCACAGCTATGGCTACACCTTC
CASSQEAGPHSYGYTF
>-|TRBV6-5|TRBJ2-7|TRBD2
TGTGCCAGCAGGACTAGCGGGGGGACCTACGAGCAGTACTTC
CASRTSGGTYEQYF
>-|TRBV28|TRBJ1-1|-
TGTGCCAGCAGTTTTCATACAGGCTTATCCCGCTCTAACACTGAAGCTTTCTTT
CASSFHTGLSRSNTEAFF
>-|TRBV14|TRBJ2-1|TRBD2
TGTGCCAGCAGCCAAGAACTAGCGGGAAACAATGAGCAGTTCTTC
CASSQELAGNNEQFF
>-|TRBV11-2|TRBJ1-1|TRBD1
TGTGCCAGCAGCTCAGAGGGGGCACTAGCTTTCTTT
CASSSEGALAFF
>-|TRBV5-1|TRBJ2-1|-
TGCGCCAGCAGCACGTTAGCGGTGAGCTCCTACAATGAGCAGTTCTTC
CASSTLAVSSYNEQFF